Detailed here is one T cell receptor (beta chain). These data belong to a study of T cells after somatic rescue of genetic block. Clones were read by immunoSEQ multiplex PCR, and TCRdb kept only the in-frame ones, dropping some. Among about 110,000 clones listed, approximately 90% were seen once. Sequenced: peripheral blood mononuclear cells (PBMCs). The receptor was isolated from a woman younger than 35.

The CDR3 bases are TGTGCCAGCAGCCCCGGGGGCTCCTATAATTCACCCCTCCACTTT. It encodes CASSPGGSYNSPLHF. V is TRBV28 and J is TRBJ1-6, with a possible D match to TRBD1 (5 bases). V lost 6 bases to trimming and J lost 0 bases, with 9 bases between them. From germline, CDR1 is MDHEN and CDR2 SYDVKM. This CDR3 spans 15 amino acids.